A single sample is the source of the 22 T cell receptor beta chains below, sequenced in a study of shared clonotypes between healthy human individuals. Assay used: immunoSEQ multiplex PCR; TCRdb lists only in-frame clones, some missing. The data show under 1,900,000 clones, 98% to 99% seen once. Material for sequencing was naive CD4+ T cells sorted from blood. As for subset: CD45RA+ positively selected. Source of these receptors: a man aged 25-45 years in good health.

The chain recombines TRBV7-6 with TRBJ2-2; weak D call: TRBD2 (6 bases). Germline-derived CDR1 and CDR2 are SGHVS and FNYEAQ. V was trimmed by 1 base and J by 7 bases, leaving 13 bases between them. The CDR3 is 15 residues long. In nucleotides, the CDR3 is TGTGCCAGCAGCTTAGAAATACTAGCAAACGGGGAGCTGTTTTTT. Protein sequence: CASSLEILANGELFF.

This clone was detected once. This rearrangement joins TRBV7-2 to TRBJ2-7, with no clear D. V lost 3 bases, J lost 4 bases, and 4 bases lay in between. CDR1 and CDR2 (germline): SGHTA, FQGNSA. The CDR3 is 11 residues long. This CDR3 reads CASSFKYEQYF. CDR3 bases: TGTGCCAGCAGCTTCAAGTACGAGCAGTACTTC.

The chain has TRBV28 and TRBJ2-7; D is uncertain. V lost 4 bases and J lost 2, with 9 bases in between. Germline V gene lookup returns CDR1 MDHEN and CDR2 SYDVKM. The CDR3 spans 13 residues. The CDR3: CASSSTTPYEQYF. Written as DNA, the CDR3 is TGTGCCAGCAGTTCTACTACCCCCTACGAGCAGTACTTC.

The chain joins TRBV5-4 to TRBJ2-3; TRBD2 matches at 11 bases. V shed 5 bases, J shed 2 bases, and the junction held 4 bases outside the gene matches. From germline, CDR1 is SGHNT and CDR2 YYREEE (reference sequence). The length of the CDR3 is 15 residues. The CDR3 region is CASSSGRANTDTQYF. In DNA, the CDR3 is TGTGCCAGCAGTAGCGGGAGGGCGAACACAGATACGCAGTATTTT.

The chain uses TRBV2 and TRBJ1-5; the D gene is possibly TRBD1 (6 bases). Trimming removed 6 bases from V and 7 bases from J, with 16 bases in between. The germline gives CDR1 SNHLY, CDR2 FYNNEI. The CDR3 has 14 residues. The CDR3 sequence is CASRPGTRGQPQHF. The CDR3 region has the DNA TGTGCCAGCAGACCCGGGACACGAGGACAGCCCCAGCATTTT.

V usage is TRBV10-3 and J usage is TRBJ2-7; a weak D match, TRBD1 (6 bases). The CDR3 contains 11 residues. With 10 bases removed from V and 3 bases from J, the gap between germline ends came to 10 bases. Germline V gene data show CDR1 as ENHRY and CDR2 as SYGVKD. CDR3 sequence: CATLDSYEQYF. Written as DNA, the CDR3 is TGTGCCACCTTGGACAGCTACGAGCAGTACTTC.

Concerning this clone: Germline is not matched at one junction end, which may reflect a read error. CDR3 coding DNA: TGTGCCAGCAGTGGAGTAGCGGGGGCACGCGATTTT. Translation gives CASSGVAGARDF. The chain couples TRBV2 to TRBJ1-4, with D possibly being TRBD1 (6 bases). CDR1 is SNHLY and CDR2 is FYNNEI in the germline V gene. The CDR3 length is 12 residues. Filled out from reference TRBV2 and TRBJ1-4, the complete variable domain reads EPEVTQTPSHQVTQMGQEVILRCVPISNHLYFYWYRQILGQKVEFLVSFYNNEISEKSEIFDDQFSVERPDGSNFTLKIRSTKLEDSAMYFCASSGVAGARDFGSGTQLSVL.

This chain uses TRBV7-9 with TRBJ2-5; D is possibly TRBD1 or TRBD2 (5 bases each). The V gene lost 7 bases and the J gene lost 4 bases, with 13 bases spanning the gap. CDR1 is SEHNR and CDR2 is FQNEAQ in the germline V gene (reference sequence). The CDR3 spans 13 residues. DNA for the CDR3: TGTGCCAGCAACGTACCCGGGGCAGAGACCCAGTACTTC. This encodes CASNVPGAETQYF.

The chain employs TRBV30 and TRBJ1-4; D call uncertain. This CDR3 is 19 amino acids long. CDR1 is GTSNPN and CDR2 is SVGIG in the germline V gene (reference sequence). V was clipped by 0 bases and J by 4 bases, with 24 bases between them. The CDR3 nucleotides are TGTGCCTGGAGTGTAATACGGCCCTCTGCCCTCACTGATAATGAAAAACTGTTTTTT. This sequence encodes CAWSVIRPSALTDNEKLFF. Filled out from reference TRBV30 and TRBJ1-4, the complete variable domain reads SQTIHQWPATLVQPVGSPLSLECTVEGTSNPNLYWYRQAAGRGLQLLFYSVGIGQISSEVPQNLSASRPQDRQFILSSKKLLLSDSGFYLCAWSVIRPSALTDNEKLFFGSGTQLSVL.

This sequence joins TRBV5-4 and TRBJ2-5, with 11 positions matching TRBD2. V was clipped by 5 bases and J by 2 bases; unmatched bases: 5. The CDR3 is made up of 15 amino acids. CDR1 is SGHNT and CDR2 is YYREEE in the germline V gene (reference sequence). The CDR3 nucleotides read TGTGCCAGCAGTTCTAGCGGGAGGCCGCAAGAGACCCAGTACTTC. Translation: CASSSSGRPQETQYF.

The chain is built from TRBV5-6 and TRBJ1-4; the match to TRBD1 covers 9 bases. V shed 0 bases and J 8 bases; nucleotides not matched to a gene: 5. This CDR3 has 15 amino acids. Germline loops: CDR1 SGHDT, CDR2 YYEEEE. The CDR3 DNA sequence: TGTGCCAGCAGCTTGGCCGGGGACAGGGCCGAAAAACTGTTTTTT. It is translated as CASSLAGDRAEKLFF.

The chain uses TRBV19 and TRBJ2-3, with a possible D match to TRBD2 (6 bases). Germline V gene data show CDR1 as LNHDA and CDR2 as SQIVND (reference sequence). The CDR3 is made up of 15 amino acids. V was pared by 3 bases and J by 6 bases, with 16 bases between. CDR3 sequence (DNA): TGTGCCAGTAGTATTCTGGGCGGGAACAGGGATACGCAGTATTTT. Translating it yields CASSILGGNRDTQYF.

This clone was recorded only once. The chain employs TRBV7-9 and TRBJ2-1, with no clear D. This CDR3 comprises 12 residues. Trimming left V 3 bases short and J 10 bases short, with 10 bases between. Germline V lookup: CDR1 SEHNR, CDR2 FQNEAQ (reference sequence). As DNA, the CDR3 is TGTGCCAGCAGCTTCTCTACTTACGAGCAGTTCTTC. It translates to CASSFSTYEQFF.

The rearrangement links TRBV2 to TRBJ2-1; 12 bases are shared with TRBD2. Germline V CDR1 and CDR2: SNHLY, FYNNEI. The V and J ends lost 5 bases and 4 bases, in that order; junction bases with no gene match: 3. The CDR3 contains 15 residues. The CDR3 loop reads CASSQLAGGYNEQFF. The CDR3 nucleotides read TGTGCCAGCAGTCAGCTAGCGGGAGGGTACAATGAGCAGTTCTTC.

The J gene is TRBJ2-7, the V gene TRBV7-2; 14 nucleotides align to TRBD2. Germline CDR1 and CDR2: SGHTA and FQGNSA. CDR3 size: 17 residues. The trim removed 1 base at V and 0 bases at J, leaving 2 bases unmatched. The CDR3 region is CASSLGLAGGPSYEQYF. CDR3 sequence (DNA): TGTGCCAGCAGCTTAGGACTAGCGGGAGGGCCCTCCTACGAGCAGTACTTC.

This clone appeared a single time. CDR3 sequence: CASSGSGRGNEQFF. The CDR3 DNA reads as TGTGCCAGCAGCGGAAGCGGGAGAGGAAATGAGCAGTTCTTC. J is TRBJ2-1 and V is TRBV27; 8 bases align to TRBD2. This CDR3 is 14 amino acids long. Germline V gene lookup returns CDR1 MNHEY and CDR2 SMNVEV (reference sequence). V dropped 6 bases and J dropped 7; count of bases not matched to a gene: 8.

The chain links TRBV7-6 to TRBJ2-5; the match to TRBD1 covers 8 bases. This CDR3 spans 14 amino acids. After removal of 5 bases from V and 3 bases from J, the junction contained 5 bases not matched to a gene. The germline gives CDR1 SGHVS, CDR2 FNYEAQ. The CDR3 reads CASSTPTGEETQYF. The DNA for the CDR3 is TGTGCCAGCAGCACACCGACAGGGGAAGAGACCCAGTACTTC.

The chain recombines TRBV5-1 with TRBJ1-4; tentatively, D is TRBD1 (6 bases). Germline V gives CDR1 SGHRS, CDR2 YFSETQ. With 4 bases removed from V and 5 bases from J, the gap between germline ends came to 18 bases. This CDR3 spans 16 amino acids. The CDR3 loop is CASSQLEGDLNEKLFF. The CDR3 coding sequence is TGCGCCAGCAGCCAGCTCGAGGGGGACCTCAATGAAAAACTGTTTTTT. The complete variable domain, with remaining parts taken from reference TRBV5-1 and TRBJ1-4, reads KAGVTQTPRYLIKTRGQQVTLSCSPISGHRSVSWYQQTPGQGLQFLFEYFSETQRNKGNFPGRFSGRQFSNSRSEMNVSTLELGDSALYLCASSQLEGDLNEKLFFGSGTQLSVL.

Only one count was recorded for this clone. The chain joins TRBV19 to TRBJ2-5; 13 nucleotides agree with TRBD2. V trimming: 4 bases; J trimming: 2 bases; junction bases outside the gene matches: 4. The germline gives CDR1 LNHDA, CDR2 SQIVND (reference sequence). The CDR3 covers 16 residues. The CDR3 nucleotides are TGTGCCAGTAGTACCCGGGGACTAGCGGGGCAAGAGACCCAGTACTTC. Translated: CASSTRGLAGQETQYF.

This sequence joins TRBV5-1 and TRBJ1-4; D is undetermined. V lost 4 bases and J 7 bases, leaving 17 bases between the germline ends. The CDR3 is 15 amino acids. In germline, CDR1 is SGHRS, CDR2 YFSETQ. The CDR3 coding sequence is TGCGCCAGCAGCCCCTACTCCGAGAAGGCTGAAAAACTGTTTTTT. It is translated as CASSPYSEKAEKLFF.

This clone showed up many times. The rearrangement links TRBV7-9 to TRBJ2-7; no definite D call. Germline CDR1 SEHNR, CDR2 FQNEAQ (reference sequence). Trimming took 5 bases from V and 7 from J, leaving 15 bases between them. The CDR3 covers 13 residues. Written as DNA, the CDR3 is TGTGCCAGCAGCCGCAGTGGGCTGTCGGAGCAGTACTTC. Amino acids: CASSRSGLSEQYF. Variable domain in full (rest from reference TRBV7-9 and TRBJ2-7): DTGVSQNPRHKITKRGQNVTFRCDPISEHNRLYWYRQTLGQGPEFLTYFQNEAQLEKSRLLSDRFSAERPKGSFSTLEIQRTEQGDSAMYLCASSRSGLSEQYFGPGTRLTVT.

CDR3 nucleotide sequence: TGTGCCAGCAGCAAGGGACAGGGGATTCGAGGGGGAGAGACCCAGTACTTC. Encoded protein: CASSKGQGIRGGETQYF. The gene calls are TRBV21-1 and TRBJ2-5; the table gives TRBD1 as D, unverified against the DNA. TRBV21-1 is a pseudogene locus. This CDR3 region has 17 residues.